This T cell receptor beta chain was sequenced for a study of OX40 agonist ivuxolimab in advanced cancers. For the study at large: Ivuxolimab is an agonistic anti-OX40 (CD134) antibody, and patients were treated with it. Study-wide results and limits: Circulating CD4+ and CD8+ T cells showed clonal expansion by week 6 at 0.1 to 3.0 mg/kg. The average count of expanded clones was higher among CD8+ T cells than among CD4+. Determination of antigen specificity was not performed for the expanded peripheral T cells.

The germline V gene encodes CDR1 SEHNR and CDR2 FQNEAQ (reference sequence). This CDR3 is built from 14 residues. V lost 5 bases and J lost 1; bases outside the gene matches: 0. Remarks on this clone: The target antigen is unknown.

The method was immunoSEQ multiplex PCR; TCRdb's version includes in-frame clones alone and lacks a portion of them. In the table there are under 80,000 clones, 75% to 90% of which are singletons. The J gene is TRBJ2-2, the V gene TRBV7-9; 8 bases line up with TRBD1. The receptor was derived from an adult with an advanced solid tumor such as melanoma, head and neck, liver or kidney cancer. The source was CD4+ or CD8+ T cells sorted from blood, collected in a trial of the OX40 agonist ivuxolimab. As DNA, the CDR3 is TGTGCCAGCAGCGACAGGGGGAACACCGGGGAGCTGTTTTTT. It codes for CASSDRGNTGELFF.